Each of the 13 T cell receptor beta chains below was sequenced from the same sample in a study of T cells after yellow fever vaccination. Via MiXCR, TCRdb re-called the 5' RACE reads, giving one row per CDR3 protein. Of about 330,000 distinct CDR3 sequences in the sample, around 7% were seen once. The sequencing here drew on PBMCs, taken about 49 days after the first yellow fever vaccination. Source of these receptors: a man between 18 and 29 years old who received the YFV17D yellow fever vaccine.

The chain carries TRBV7-2 and TRBJ1-2; no clear D gene. CDR3 size: 14 residues. V was pared by 5 bases and J by 2 bases, with 12 bases between. Germline CDR1 SGHTA, CDR2 FQGNSA. The CDR3 is CASSPDLQNYGYTF. Here the CDR3 DNA reads TGTGCCAGCAGCCCCGACCTCCAAAACTATGGCTACACCTTC.

Many counts were recorded for this clonotype. This chain joins TRBV5-4 and TRBJ1-1; possibly TRBD1 for D (6 bases). V gave up 0 bases and J gave up 4 bases, with 10 bases separating them. This CDR3 spans 14 amino acids. In germline, CDR1 is SGHNT, CDR2 YYREEE (reference sequence). The CDR3: CASSLGGGFTEAFF. The CDR3 DNA sequence: TGTGCCAGCAGCTTGGGAGGGGGGTTCACTGAAGCTTTCTTT.

This rearrangement joins TRBV7-6 to TRBJ1-2, with D unresolved. V was cut by 5 bases and J by 7 bases, with 14 bases left in between. The germline V gene encodes CDR1 SGHVS and CDR2 FNYEAQ. The CDR3 runs 13 residues. The CDR3 reads CASSPKIASGYTF. DNA of the CDR3: TGTGCCAGCAGCCCCAAGATTGCTTCTGGCTACACCTTC.

This clonotype came up many times. The chain has TRBV7-9 and TRBJ2-5; no reliable D call. Between the trimmed V and J ends, which lost 5 bases and 5 bases, there was a span of 12 bases. Germline V CDR1 and CDR2: SEHNR, FQNEAQ (reference sequence). The CDR3 runs 13 residues. The chain's CDR3 is CASSQTARETQYF. The CDR3 region has the DNA TGTGCCAGCAGCCAGACGGCCCGGGAGACCCAGTACTTC.

This clonotype was detected many times. The chain couples TRBV5-6 to TRBJ2-3; 7 bases map to TRBD1. J was trimmed by 1 base and V by 4 bases; bases with no gene match: 9. This CDR3 contains 16 residues. CDR1 is SGHDT, CDR2 YYEEEE, per germline. The CDR3 sequence: CASSLKRGRRTDTQYF. CDR3 sequence (DNA): TGTGCCAGCAGCCTCAAAAGGGGGCGCCGCACAGATACGCAGTATTTT.

This clonotype has more than one count but fewer than ten. The chain employs TRBV4-1 and TRBJ1-4, with D possibly being TRBD1 (5 bases). CDR1 and CDR2 (germline): MGHRA, YSYEKL. Trimming cost V 1 base and J 7 bases, with 10 bases left between them. This CDR3 has 14 residues. DNA for the CDR3: TGCGCCAGCAGCCAAGTTATCGGGGCTGAAAAACTGTTTTTT. Translating gives CASSQVIGAEKLFF.

A few counts support this clonotype. The J gene is TRBJ2-7, the V gene TRBV7-9; TRBD1 might be the D (6 bases). CDR3 size: 16 residues. Looked up from germline, CDR1 is SEHNR and CDR2 is FQNEAQ (reference sequence). V was clipped by 4 bases and J by 2 bases, with 18 bases between them. The CDR3 loop is CASSSGLDRSPYEQYF. CDR3 bases: TGTGCCAGCAGCTCAGGCCTAGACAGGTCCCCCTACGAGCAGTACTTC. The complete variable domain, with remaining parts taken from reference TRBV7-9 and TRBJ2-7, reads DTGVSQNPRHKITKRGQNVTFRCDPISEHNRLYWYRQTLGQGPEFLTYFQNEAQLEKSRLLSDRFSAERPKGSFSTLEIQRTEQGDSAMYLCASSSGLDRSPYEQYFGPGTRLTVT.

This clonotype was counted many times. The V gene is TRBV4-1, the J gene TRBJ1-4; no firm D call. The CDR3 has 14 amino acids. The germline gives CDR1 MGHRA, CDR2 YSYEKL. Trimming removed 2 bases from V and 4 bases from J, with 8 bases in between. Here the CDR3 reads CASSQTRSNEKLFF. For the CDR3, the DNA is TGCGCCAGCAGCCAAACCAGAAGTAATGAAAAACTGTTTTTT.

The V call is TRBV27, the J call TRBJ2-7; D remains unclear. Germline V gives CDR1 MNHEY, CDR2 SMNVEV (reference sequence). The ends were cut back, 8 bases at V and 2 bases at J, with 16 bases in the middle. This CDR3 has 14 amino acids. The CDR3 loop is CASRPWVLPYEQYF. DNA for the CDR3: TGTGCCAGCCGCCCCTGGGTGCTGCCCTACGAGCAGTACTTC.

J is TRBJ1-1 and V is TRBV7-2, with D perhaps matching TRBD1 (6 bases). The CDR3 has 13 amino acids. Trimming cost V 5 bases and J 4 bases, with 11 bases left between them. Per the germline V gene, CDR1 is SGHTA and CDR2 is FQGNSA. The CDR3 here is CASSPQGLTEAFF. The CDR3 DNA sequence: TGTGCCAGCAGCCCACAGGGACTCACTGAAGCTTTCTTT.

In nucleotides, the CDR3 is TGTGCCAGCAGCCAAGTGGCGCGGGATGAGCAGTTCTTC. The encoded protein is CASSQVARDEQFF. V and J are TRBV3-1 and TRBJ2-1, with D perhaps TRBD2 (5 bases). Trimming shortened V by 1 base and J by 8 bases, and 9 bases separated the two germline ends. The CDR3 runs 13 residues. The germline V gene has CDR1 LGHDT and CDR2 YNNKEL (reference sequence).

The chain is built from TRBV7-6 and TRBJ1-1; tentatively, D is TRBD1 (5 bases). The CDR3 totals 16 residues. Germline assignment: CDR1 SGHVS and CDR2 FNYEAQ. Trimming stripped 1 base from V and 1 base from J, with 13 bases between. CDR3 amino acids: CASSLEAGTPNTEAFF. CDR3 bases: TGTGCCAGCAGCTTAGAGGCAGGGACGCCGAACACTGAAGCTTTCTTT.

The chain combines TRBV6-5 with TRBJ1-2; 11 bases line up with TRBD1. The CDR3 is 19 amino acids. The V gene end was trimmed by 2 bases and the J gene end by 0 bases; junction bases not matched to a gene: 11. Per the germline V gene, CDR1 is MNHEY and CDR2 is SVGAGI. The CDR3 DNA reads TGTGCCAGCAGTTACGGGATTTATCGGGACAGGGGGGCTAACTATGGCTACACCTTC. This codes for CASSYGIYRDRGANYGYTF.